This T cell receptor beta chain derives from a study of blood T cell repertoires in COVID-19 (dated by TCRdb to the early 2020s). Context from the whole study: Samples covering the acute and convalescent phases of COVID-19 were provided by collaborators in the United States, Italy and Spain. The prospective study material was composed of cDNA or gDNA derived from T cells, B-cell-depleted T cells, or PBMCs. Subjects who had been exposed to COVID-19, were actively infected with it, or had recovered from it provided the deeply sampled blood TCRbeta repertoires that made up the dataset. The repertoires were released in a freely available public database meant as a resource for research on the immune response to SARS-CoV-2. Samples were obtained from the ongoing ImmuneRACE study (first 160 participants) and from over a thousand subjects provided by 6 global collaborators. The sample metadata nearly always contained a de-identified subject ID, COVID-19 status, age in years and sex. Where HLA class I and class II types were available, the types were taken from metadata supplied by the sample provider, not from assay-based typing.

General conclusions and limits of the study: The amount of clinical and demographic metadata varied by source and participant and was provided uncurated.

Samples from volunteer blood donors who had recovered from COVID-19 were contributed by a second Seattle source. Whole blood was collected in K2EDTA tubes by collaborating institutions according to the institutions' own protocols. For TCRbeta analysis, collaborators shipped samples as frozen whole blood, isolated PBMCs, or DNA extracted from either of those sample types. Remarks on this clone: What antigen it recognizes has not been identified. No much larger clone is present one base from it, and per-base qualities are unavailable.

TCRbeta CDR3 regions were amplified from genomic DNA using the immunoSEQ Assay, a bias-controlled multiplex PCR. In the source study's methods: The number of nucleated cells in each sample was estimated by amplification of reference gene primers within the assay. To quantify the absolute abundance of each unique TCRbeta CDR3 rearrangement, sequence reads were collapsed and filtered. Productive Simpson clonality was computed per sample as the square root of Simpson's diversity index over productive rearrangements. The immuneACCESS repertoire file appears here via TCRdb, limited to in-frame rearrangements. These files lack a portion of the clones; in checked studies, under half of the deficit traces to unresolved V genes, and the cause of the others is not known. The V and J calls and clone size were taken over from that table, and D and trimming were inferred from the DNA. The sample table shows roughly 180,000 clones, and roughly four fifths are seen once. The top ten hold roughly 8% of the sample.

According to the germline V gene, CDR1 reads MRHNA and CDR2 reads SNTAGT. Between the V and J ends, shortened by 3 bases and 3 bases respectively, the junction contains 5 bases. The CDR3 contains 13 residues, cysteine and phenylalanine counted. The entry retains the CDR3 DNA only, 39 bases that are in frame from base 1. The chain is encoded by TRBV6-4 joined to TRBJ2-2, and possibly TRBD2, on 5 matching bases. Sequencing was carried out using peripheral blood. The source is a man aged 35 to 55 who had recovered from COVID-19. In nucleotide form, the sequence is TGTGCCAGCAGTGAGCGGGACACCGGGGAGCTGTTTTTT. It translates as CASSERDTGELFF.